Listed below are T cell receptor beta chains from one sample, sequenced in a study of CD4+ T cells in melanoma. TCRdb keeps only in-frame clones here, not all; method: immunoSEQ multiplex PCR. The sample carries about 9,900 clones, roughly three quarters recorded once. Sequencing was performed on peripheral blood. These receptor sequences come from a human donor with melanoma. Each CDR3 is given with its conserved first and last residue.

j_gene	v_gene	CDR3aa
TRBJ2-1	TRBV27	CASSLTGSYNEQFF
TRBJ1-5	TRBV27	CASSPRGSNQPQHF
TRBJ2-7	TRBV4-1	CASSLTSGDTYEQYF
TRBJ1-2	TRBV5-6	CASSSSVEPPNYGYTF
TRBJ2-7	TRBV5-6	CASARDRGFYEQYF
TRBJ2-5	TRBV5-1	CASSWTGTGGETQYF
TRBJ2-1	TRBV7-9	CASHAYNEQFF
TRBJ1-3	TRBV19	CASSIRRTNSGNTIYF
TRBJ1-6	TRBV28	CASSFIQRNSPLHF
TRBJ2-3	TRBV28	CASSLRTSLGTDTQYF
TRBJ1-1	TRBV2	CASRAGQANTEAFF
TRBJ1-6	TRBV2	CASSEREVRRSPLHF
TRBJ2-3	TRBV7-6	CASSWGLAGDVPTPSTDTQYF
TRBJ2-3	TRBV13	CASSSTRDSSTDTQYF
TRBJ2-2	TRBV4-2	CASSFPTSGNTGELFF
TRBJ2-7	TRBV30	CAWAGTGAYEQYF
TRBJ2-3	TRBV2	CASSALGLVTDTQYF
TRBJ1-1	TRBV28	CASRSTVEAFF
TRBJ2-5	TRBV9	CASSPPGQGVGETQYF
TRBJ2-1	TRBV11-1	CASSLVHSPYNEQFF
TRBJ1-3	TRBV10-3	CAISGGFEESAGNTIYF
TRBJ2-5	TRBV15	CATSRGPTEKGGSKETQYF
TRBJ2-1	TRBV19	CASSKGTVFGDEQFF
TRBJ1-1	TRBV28	CASLRARVSTEAFF
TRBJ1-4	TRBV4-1	CASSQEGGQGMVEKLFF
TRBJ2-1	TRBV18	CASSPDEAGYNEQFF
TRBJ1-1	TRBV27	CASRTGTVNTEAFF
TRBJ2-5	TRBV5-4	CASSLEGGGTQYF
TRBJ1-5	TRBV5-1	CASSSETEPISQHF
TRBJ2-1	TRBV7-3	CASSEGTSGVTEQFF
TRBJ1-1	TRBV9	CASSVALEGEAFF
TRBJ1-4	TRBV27	CASSPDSRNEKLFF
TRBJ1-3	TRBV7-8	CASSLVSTGNTIYF
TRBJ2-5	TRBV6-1	CASSIAGQETQYF
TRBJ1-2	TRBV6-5	CASSSFGTGGGYTF
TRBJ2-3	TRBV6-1	CASKGADTQYF
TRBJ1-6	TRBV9	CASSPDRGRSPLHF
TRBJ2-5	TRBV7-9	CASSLGGGLKTQYF
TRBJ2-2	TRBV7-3	CASSLTQGFYSGELFF
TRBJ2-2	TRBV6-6	CASSGQPIGGELFF
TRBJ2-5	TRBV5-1	CASSPLTGTETQYF
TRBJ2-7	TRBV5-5	CASSGSTGLSYEQYF
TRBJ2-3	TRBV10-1	CASSDWGNTDTQYF
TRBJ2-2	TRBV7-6	CASSRDRGTGELFF
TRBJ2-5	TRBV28	CASSTLAGEGETQYF
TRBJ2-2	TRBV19	CASSIYGGDTGELFF
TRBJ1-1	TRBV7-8	CASSRDRGRTEAFF
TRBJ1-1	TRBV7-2	CASSSQSGAGTEAFF
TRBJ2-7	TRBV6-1	CASSEGGSSYEQYF
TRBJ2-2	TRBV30	CAWKRGGGELFF
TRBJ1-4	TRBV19	CASRAAIYPKLFF
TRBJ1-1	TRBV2	CASSDEGRGLAFF
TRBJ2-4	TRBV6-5	CASSYGTGKNIQYF
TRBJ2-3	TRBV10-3	CAISESRDRGDTQYF
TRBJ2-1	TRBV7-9	CASSSTGGLAFNEQFF
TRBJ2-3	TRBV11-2	CASSLEGGGRLDPFGATQYF